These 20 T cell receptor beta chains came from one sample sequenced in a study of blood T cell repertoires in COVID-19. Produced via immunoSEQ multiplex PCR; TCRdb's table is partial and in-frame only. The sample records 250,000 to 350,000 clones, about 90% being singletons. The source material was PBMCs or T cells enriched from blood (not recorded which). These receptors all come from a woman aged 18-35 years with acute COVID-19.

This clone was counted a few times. The CDR3 here is CASSSRDWVSPLHF. CDR3 in DNA: TGTGCCAGCAGCTCCCGGGACTGGGTTTCACCCCTCCACTTT. The gene calls are TRBV7-9 and TRBJ1-6; weak D call: TRBD1 (5 bases). The germline V gene has CDR1 SEHNR and CDR2 FQNEAQ (reference sequence). This CDR3 comprises 14 residues. V lost 4 bases and J 9 bases, leaving 13 bases between the germline ends.

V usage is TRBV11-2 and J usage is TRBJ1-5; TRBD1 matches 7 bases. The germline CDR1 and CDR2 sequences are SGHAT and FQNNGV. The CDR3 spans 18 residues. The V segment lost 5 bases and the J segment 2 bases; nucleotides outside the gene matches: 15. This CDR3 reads CASSIGTVGGFGNQPQHF. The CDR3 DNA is TGTGCCAGCAGCATAGGGACAGTCGGGGGGTTTGGCAATCAGCCCCAGCATTTT.

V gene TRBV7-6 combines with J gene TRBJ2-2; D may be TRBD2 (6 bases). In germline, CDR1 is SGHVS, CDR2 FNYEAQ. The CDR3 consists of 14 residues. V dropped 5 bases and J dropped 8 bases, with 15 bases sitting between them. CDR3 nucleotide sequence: TGTGCCAGCAGCCCGGGGACCGGAGGGGGGGAGCTGTTTTTT. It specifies CASSPGTGGGELFF.

In DNA, the CDR3 is TGTGCCAGCAGCCCGGCTCCGGGGACCCAGTACTTC. This codes for CASSPAPGTQYF. This chain uses TRBV3-1 (or the pseudogene TRBV3-2) with TRBJ2-5; D is ambiguous. Per germline, CDR1 LGHDT and CDR2 YNNKEL (reference sequence). V lost 4 bases to trimming and J lost 7 bases, with 10 bases between them. The CDR3 consists of 12 residues.

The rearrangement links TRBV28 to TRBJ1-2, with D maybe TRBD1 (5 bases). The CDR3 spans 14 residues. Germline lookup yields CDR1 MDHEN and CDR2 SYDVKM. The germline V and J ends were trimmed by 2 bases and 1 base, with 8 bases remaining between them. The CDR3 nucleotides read TGTGCCAGCAGTTTAAACGGGGGTAACTATGGCTACACCTTC. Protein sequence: CASSLNGGNYGYTF.

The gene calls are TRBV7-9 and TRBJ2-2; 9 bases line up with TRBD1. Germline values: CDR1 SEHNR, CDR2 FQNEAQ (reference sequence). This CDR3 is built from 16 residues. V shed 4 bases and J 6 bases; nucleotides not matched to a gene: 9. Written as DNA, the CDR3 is TGTGCCAGCAGCTCCCGGACAGGGGAAAGGTCCGGGGAGCTGTTTTTT. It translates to CASSSRTGERSGELFF.

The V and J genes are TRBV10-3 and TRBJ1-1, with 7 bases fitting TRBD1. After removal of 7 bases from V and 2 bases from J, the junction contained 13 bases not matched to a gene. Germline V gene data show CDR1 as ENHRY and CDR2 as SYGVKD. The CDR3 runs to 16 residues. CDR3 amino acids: CAINVASGQPNTEAFF. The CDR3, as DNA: TGTGCCATCAATGTAGCGTCGGGACAGCCCAACACTGAAGCTTTCTTT.

CDR3 coding DNA: TGTGCCACCAGTGATAATAGCGACTACTACAATGAGCAGTTCTTC. This sequence encodes CATSDNSDYYNEQFF. J is TRBJ2-1 and V is TRBV24-1, with a weak D call TRBD2 (5 bases). Germline CDR1 reads KGHDR; CDR2 reads SFDVKD. V was clipped by 3 bases and J by 3 bases, with 11 bases between them. The CDR3 is made up of 15 amino acids.

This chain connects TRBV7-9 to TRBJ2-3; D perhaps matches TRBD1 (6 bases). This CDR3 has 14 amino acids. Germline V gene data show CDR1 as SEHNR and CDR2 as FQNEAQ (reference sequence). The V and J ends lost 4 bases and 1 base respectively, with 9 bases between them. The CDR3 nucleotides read TGTGCCAGCAGCTCTCGACAGGGCACAGATACGCAGTATTTT. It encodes CASSSRQGTDTQYF.

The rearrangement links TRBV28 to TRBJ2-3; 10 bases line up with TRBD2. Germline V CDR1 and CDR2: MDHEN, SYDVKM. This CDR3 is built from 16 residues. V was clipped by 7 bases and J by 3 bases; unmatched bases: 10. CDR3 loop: CASTSSAGGLTDTQYF. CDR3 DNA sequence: TGTGCCAGCACCTCATCAGCGGGAGGGTTGACAGATACGCAGTATTTT.

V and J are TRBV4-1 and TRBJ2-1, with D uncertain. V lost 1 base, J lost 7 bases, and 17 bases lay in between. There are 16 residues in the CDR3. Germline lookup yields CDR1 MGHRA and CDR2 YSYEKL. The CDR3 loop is CASSQGAGFDRNEQFF. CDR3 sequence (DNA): TGCGCCAGCAGCCAAGGGGCTGGCTTCGATAGGAATGAGCAGTTCTTC.

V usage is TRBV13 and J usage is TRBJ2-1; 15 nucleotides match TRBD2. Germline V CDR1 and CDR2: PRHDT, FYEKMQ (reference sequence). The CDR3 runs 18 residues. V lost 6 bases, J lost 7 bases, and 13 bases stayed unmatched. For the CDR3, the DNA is TGTGCCAGCAGTTCCGGGACTAGCGGGAGGAGGTCGGGGAATGAGCAGTTCTTC. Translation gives CASSSGTSGRRSGNEQFF.

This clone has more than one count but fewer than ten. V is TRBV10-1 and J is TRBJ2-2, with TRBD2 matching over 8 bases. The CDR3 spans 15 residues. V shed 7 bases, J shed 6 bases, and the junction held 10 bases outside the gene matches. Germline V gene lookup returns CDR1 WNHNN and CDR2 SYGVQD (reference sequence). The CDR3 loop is CASTHCSGSAGELFF. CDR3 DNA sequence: TGCGCCAGCACCCACTGCAGCGGGAGCGCCGGGGAGCTGTTTTTT.

In DNA, the CDR3 is TGTGCCAGCAGTTTTAGGGACAGGGATCATCAGCCCCAGCATTTT. Translating it yields CASSFRDRDHQPQHF. The genes are TRBV28 and TRBJ1-5, with TRBD1 matching 9 bases. There are 15 residues in the CDR3. Looked up from germline, CDR1 is MDHEN and CDR2 is SYDVKM. Trimming took 3 bases from V and 5 from J; bases not matched to a gene: 5.

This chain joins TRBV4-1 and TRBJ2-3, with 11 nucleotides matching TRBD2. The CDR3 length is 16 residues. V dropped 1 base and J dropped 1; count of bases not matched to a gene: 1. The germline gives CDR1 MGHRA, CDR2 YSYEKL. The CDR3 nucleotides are TGCGCCAGCAGCCAAGGGACTAGCGGGCGCACAGATACGCAGTATTTT. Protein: CASSQGTSGRTDTQYF.

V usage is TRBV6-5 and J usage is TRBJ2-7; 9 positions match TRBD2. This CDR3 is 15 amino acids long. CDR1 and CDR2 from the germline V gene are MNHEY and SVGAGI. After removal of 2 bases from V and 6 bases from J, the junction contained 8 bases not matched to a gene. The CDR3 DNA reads TGTGCCAGCAGTTACCGAGCTAGCGGGATTGCCGAGCAGTACTTC. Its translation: CASSYRASGIAEQYF.

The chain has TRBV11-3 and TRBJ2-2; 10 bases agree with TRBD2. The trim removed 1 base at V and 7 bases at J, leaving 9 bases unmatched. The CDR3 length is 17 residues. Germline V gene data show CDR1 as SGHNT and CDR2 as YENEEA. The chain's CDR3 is CASSLGFSGRAGGELFF. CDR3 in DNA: TGTGCCAGCAGCTTAGGTTTCAGCGGGAGGGCCGGCGGGGAGCTGTTTTTT.

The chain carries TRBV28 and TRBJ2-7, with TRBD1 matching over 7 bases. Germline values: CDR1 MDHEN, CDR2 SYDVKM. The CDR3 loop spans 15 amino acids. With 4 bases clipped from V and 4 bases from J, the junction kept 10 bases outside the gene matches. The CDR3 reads CASSYFDRARYEQYF. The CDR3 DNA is TGTGCCAGCAGTTACTTCGACAGGGCACGATACGAGCAGTACTTC.

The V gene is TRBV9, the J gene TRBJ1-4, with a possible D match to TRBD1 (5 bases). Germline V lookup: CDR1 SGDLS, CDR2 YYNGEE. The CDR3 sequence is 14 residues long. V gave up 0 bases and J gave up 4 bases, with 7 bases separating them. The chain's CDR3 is CASSVAGINEKLFF. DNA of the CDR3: TGTGCCAGCAGCGTAGCAGGGATTAATGAAAAACTGTTTTTT. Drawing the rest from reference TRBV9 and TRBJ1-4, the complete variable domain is DSGVTQTPKHLITATGQRVTLRCSPRSGDLSVYWYQQSLDQGLQFLIQYYNGEERAKGNILERFSAQQFPDLHSELNLSSLELGDSALYFCASSVAGINEKLFFGSGTQLSVL.

CDR3 amino acids: CASSVGPSGSYEQYF. The CDR3 coding sequence is TGTGCCAGCAGCGTAGGTCCTAGCGGGAGCTACGAGCAGTACTTC. The chain carries TRBV9 and TRBJ2-7; 10 nucleotides align to TRBD2. The trim removed 0 bases at V and 3 bases at J, leaving 3 bases unmatched. The CDR3 consists of 15 residues. Germline V CDR1 and CDR2: SGDLS, YYNGEE.